The T cell receptor beta chain under discussion was sequenced for a study of preoperative IRX-2 immunotherapy in early breast cancer (dated by TCRdb to the late 2010s). Via the germline V gene (reference sequence), CDR1 is GTSNPN and CDR2 SVGIG. Its CDR3 holds 19 amino acids, cysteine through phenylalanine. The sequence is cut down to CDR3 DNA, 57 bases in frame from base 1. The junction shows trimming of 5 bases on V and 7 bases on J, plus 33 bases between the germline ends. Library preparation employed the immunoSEQ multiplex PCR assay. Imported from immuneACCESS, the table was reduced by TCRdb to in-frame sequences with V and J called. These copies leave out some clones; in studies compared against another copy, an unresolved V gene accounts for under half, and the cause of the remainder is not known. This sample has about 98,000 clones in its table, and 80% to 90% of those were observed once. About 2% of the sample is in the top ten clones.

What the treatment or condition label conveys for this sample: preoperative locoregional IRX-2 cytokine immunotherapy. The samples were obtained from a phase Ib study that tested preoperative, locoregional IRX-2 cytokine immunotherapy designed to prime immune responses. Donors were patients with early-stage breast cancer who received IRX-2 before surgery. Concerning this clone: Its antigen is currently not known. No much larger clone is present one base from it, and per-base qualities are unavailable.

Sequenced here: tumor tissue, sampled after IRX-2 immunotherapy. In this chain, TRBV30 is recombined with TRBJ1-5, with an unclear D gene assignment. The sequence was collected from a human donor with breast cancer. The CDR3 region reads CAWECLGFLIRLRVQPQHF. The nucleotides are TGTGCCTGGGAGTGCTTAGGTTTCCTAATCCGATTAAGAGTGCAGCCCCAGCATTTT.